This T cell receptor (beta chain) was sequenced in a study of cytomegalovirus exposure and HLA in healthy donors. The CDR3 is 15 residues long. The V and J ends lost 5 bases and 7 bases, in that order; junction bases with no gene match: 6. Germline values: CDR1 MDHEN, CDR2 SYDVKM. Primers for the PCR totalled 60 Vbeta and 13 Jbeta. Data came from immunoSEQ multiplex PCR; TCRdb stores just in-frame clones and leaves some out. The sample lists approximately 92,000 clones, roughly 80% occurring once. This chain links TRBV28 with TRBJ1-6; 9 nucleotides agree with TRBD1. Sequencing was done on a sample of PBMCs. The receptor comes from a girl aged 2 to 10 in good health and CMV-seropositive. The CDR3 spells CASSKTGGSNSPLHF. DNA for the CDR3: TGTGCCAGCAGTAAGACAGGGGGTTCAAATTCACCCCTCCACTTT.